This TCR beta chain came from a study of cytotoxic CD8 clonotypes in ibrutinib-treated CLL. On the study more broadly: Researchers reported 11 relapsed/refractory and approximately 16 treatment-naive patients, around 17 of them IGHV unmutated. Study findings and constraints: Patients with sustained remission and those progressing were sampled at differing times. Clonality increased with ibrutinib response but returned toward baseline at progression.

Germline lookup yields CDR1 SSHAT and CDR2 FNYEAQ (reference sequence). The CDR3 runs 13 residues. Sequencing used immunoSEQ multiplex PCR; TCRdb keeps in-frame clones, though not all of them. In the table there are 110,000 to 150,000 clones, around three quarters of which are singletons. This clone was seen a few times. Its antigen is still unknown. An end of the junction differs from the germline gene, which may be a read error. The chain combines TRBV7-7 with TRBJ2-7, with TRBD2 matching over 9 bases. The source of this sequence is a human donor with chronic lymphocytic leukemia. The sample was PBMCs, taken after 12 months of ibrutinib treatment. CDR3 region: CASSSGRNYEQYF. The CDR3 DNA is TGTGCTAGCAGCAGCGGGAGGAATTACGAGCAGTACTTC.